These 29 T cell receptor beta chains were all obtained from the same sample, sequenced in a study of cytomegalovirus exposure and HLA in healthy donors. PCR employed 60 Vbeta and 13 Jbeta primers. Generated by immunoSEQ multiplex PCR, the TCRdb table keeps only in-frame clones and is missing some. Among over 150,000 clones listed, about 80% were seen once. Sequencing input: PBMCs. The receptors here all came from a man aged 35-49 years in good health and CMV-seronegative.

The rearrangement joins TRBV2 to TRBJ1-4; D gene ambiguous. Looked up from germline, CDR1 is SNHLY and CDR2 is FYNNEI. The CDR3 is made up of 13 amino acids. The V gene lost 6 bases and the J gene lost 7 bases, with 12 bases spanning the gap. The CDR3, as DNA: TGTGCCAGCAGGCCCTCGGGGATTGAAAAACTGTTTTTT. As protein: CASRPSGIEKLFF.

This rearrangement joins TRBV5-1 to TRBJ1-1; 7 bases are a match to TRBD1. The CDR3 totals 16 residues. CDR1 and CDR2 from the germline V gene are SGHRS and YFSETQ. V lost 0 bases and J lost 1; bases outside the gene matches: 6. The CDR3 DNA reads as TGCGCCAGCAGCTTGGGAACCTGGACAGGGAACACTGAAGCTTTCTTT. It yields the protein CASSLGTWTGNTEAFF.

V usage is TRBV10-1 and J usage is TRBJ2-3; 8 nucleotides match TRBD1. With 0 bases clipped from V and 3 bases from J, the junction kept 11 bases outside the gene matches. CDR1 is WNHNN, CDR2 SYGVQD, per germline (reference sequence). This CDR3 has 18 amino acids. Here the CDR3 DNA reads TGCGCCAGCAGTGAGTCGATCGCCAGGGGGCGAGGGACAGATACGCAGTATTTT. This sequence encodes CASSESIARGRGTDTQYF.

This clone was observed once. The gene calls are TRBV29-1 and TRBJ1-4; TRBD1 matches 9 bases. The CDR3 has 13 residues. V lost 6 bases and J lost 7; bases outside the gene matches: 6. Germline loops: CDR1 SQVTM, CDR2 ANQGSEA. CDR3 sequence (DNA): TGCAGCGTAGAACAGGGGGCTCGTGAAAAACTGTTTTTT. It codes for CSVEQGAREKLFF.

For the CDR3, the DNA is TGTGCCAGCAGTGAATCTTCTCCCTCTGGAAACACCATATATTTT. Protein: CASSESSPSGNTIYF. The V gene is TRBV2, the J gene TRBJ1-3; D is unresolved. With 2 bases removed from V and 0 bases from J, the gap between germline ends came to 8 bases. Looked up from germline, CDR1 is SNHLY and CDR2 is FYNNEI. The CDR3 runs to 15 residues. The whole variable domain, filled in from reference TRBV2 and TRBJ1-3, reads EPEVTQTPSHQVTQMGQEVILRCVPISNHLYFYWYRQILGQKVEFLVSFYNNEISEKSEIFDDQFSVERPDGSNFTLKIRSTKLEDSAMYFCASSESSPSGNTIYFGEGSWLTVV.

This chain links TRBV29-1 with TRBJ1-4; TRBD1 matches 12 bases. From germline, CDR1 is SQVTM and CDR2 ANQGSEA. V shed 8 bases, J shed 7 bases, and the junction held 8 bases outside the gene matches. The CDR3 contains 14 residues. This CDR3 reads CSTRDRGRGEKLFF. CDR3 DNA sequence: TGCAGCACTCGGGACAGGGGGCGTGGTGAAAAACTGTTTTTT.

V usage is TRBV5-4 and J usage is TRBJ2-2; D is unclear. This CDR3 is 11 amino acids long. CDR1 and CDR2 from the germline V gene are SGHNT and YYREEE (reference sequence). Trimming removed 0 bases at V and 8 bases at J, with 2 bases between. CDR3 in DNA: TGTGCCAGCAGCTTGGCGGGGGAGCTGTTTTTT. It yields the protein CASSLAGELFF.

For this clone: A read error may produce the germline difference seen at one junction end. This chain connects TRBV7-7 to TRBJ2-5, with TRBD2 matching over 8 bases. This CDR3 region has 13 residues. Germline CDR1 SSHAT, CDR2 FNYEAQ (reference sequence). CDR3 sequence (DNA): TGTGCTAGCAGCTTACGGGAGGGGGAGACCCAGTACTTC. It encodes CASSLREGETQYF.

The CDR3 DNA reads as TGTGCCAGCAGCACAGCGCCGGGACAGTCGACATCACCCCTCCACTTT. Translating gives CASSTAPGQSTSPLHF. The chain employs TRBV21-1 and TRBJ1-6; the D call of TRBD1 is as the table states it, not checked on the DNA. TRBV21-1 is assigned pseudogene status. The CDR3 contains 16 residues.

The chain is built from TRBV9 and TRBJ2-3; D might be TRBD2 (5 bases). With 1 base removed from V and 4 bases from J, the gap between germline ends came to 7 bases. Looked up from germline, CDR1 is SGDLS and CDR2 is YYNGEE. There are 13 residues in the CDR3. The CDR3 bases are TGTGCCAGCAGCGTAACTAGTCCAGATACGCAGTATTTT. Translated: CASSVTSPDTQYF.

The chain carries TRBV4-1 and TRBJ2-7; TRBD1 matches at 7 bases. This CDR3 contains 15 residues. Germline V gene data show CDR1 as MGHRA and CDR2 as YSYEKL. V shed 5 bases and J 5 bases; nucleotides not matched to a gene: 12. For the CDR3, the DNA is TGCGCCAGCAGCGGACAGGCCCTCCCAAAGGACGAGCAGTACTTC. It encodes CASSGQALPKDEQYF.

This rearrangement joins TRBV5-3 to TRBJ2-7; TRBD2 matches at 14 bases. TRBV5-3 is designated an ORF whose function remains uncertain. The V gene end was trimmed by 4 bases and the J gene end by 6 bases; junction bases not matched to a gene: 6. The CDR3 contains 15 residues. Written as DNA, the CDR3 is TGTGCCAGAAGCAGTCGGACTAGCGGGAGGCGCGAGCAGTACTTC. This gives the protein CARSSRTSGRREQYF.

The J gene is TRBJ2-7, the V gene TRBV5-4; 12 bases line up with TRBD2. Germline assignment: CDR1 SGHNT and CDR2 YYREEE (reference sequence). The CDR3 totals 15 residues. V lost 2 bases and J lost 4; bases outside the gene matches: 4. The CDR3 region is CASSFTSGRMYEQYF. The CDR3 DNA reads TGTGCCAGCAGCTTCACTAGCGGGAGGATGTACGAGCAGTACTTC.

The gene calls are TRBV7-8 and TRBJ2-5; D is perhaps TRBD1 (6 bases). The CDR3 covers 14 residues. In germline, CDR1 is SGHVS, CDR2 FQNEAQ. Trimming removed 1 base at V and 2 bases at J, with 8 bases between. The chain's CDR3 is CASSLVGQQETQYF. The DNA of the CDR3 is TGTGCCAGCAGCTTAGTGGGACAACAAGAGACCCAGTACTTC.

This clone was seen a few times. V gene TRBV27 combines with J gene TRBJ1-5; D gene ambiguous. Looked up from germline, CDR1 is MNHEY and CDR2 is SMNVEV (reference sequence). Trimming pared 4 bases from V and 2 bases from J, leaving 12 bases between. This CDR3 has 15 residues. The CDR3 nucleotides are TGTGCCAGCAGTTCCGCTGAGAGGGGCAATCAGCCCCAGCATTTT. The encoded protein is CASSSAERGNQPQHF.

V usage is TRBV4-2 and J usage is TRBJ2-7; D possibly corresponds to TRBD2 (6 bases). The CDR3 totals 13 residues. V was pared by 2 bases and J by 3 bases, with 8 bases between. Germline V CDR1 and CDR2: LGHNA, YNFKEQ. CDR3 loop: CASSQQAGYEQYF. In nucleotides, the CDR3 is TGTGCCAGCAGCCAACAAGCGGGCTACGAGCAGTACTTC.

V is TRBV7-2 and J is TRBJ1-5; TRBD1 matches 7 bases. This CDR3 comprises 16 residues. Germline CDR1 SGHTA, CDR2 FQGNSA. V shed 5 bases, J shed 0 bases, and the junction held 7 bases outside the gene matches. The CDR3 bases are TGTGCCAGCAGCCAACGGACAGGCCATAGCAATCAGCCCCAGCATTTT. This translates into CASSQRTGHSNQPQHF.

The V and J genes are TRBV6-1 and TRBJ1-5; D is unresolved. V dropped 0 bases and J dropped 9 bases, with 12 bases sitting between them. This CDR3 is 14 amino acids long. Germline CDR1 and CDR2: MNHNS and SASEGT. CDR3 protein: CASSEANSLGPQHF. CDR3 nucleotides: TGTGCCAGCAGTGAAGCGAACTCTCTTGGGCCCCAGCATTTT.

Comment on this clone: A read error may account for a junction end that differs from germline. J is TRBJ2-7 and V is TRBV29-1; D uncertain. From germline, CDR1 is SQVTM and CDR2 ANQGSEA. This CDR3 comprises 12 residues. The CDR3 nucleotides are TGCAGCGTTGTGGGCAGTACCTACGAGCAGTATTTC. This gives the protein CSVVGSTYEQYF.

The chain joins TRBV28 to TRBJ1-5; D is perhaps TRBD1 (5 bases). Germline V gives CDR1 MDHEN, CDR2 SYDVKM. The V gene lost 7 bases and the J gene lost 2 bases, with 18 bases spanning the gap. The CDR3 spans 16 residues. DNA of the CDR3: TGTGCCAGCAACCACCTGTGGGGGGGACGCAATCAGCCCCAGCATTTT. Encoded protein: CASNHLWGGRNQPQHF.

This rearrangement joins TRBV5-1 to TRBJ2-7; TRBD2 agrees at 12 bases. The ends lost 1 base at V and 2 bases at J; junction bases unmatched: 4. The V gene's germline CDR1 is SGHRS and CDR2 YFSETQ. CDR3 length: 16 residues. The CDR3 spells CASSLLLAGGTYEQYF. For the CDR3, the DNA is TGCGCCAGCAGCTTGTTACTAGCGGGAGGTACCTACGAGCAGTACTTC.

The chain employs TRBV7-2 and TRBJ2-3, with 8 bases fitting TRBD2. J gave up 3 bases and V 5 bases, and 4 bases lay outside the gene matches. CDR1 and CDR2 from the germline V gene are SGHTA and FQGNSA. This CDR3 spans 14 amino acids. The CDR3 bases are TGTGCCAGCAGCCAAGGACTAGCAACAGATACGCAGTATTTT. This encodes CASSQGLATDTQYF.

This sequence joins TRBV6-4 and TRBJ2-1; TRBD2 matches at 9 bases. The CDR3 is 17 amino acids. Trimming at V came to 2 bases and at J to 5 bases, leaving 10 bases not matched to a gene. Germline V gene data show CDR1 as MRHNA and CDR2 as SNTAGT. The CDR3 coding sequence is TGTGCCAGCAGTGACCAACCCCTTCTAGCGGGGAACAATGAGCAGTTCTTC. Translation: CASSDQPLLAGNNEQFF.

The chain links TRBV2 to TRBJ2-2; D remains unclear. V gave up 2 bases and J gave up 1 base, with 5 bases separating them. Germline V gives CDR1 SNHLY, CDR2 FYNNEI. CDR3 length equals 14 residues. As DNA, the CDR3 is TGTGCCAGCAGTGAACGACTGAACACCGGGGAGCTGTTTTTT. This gives the protein CASSERLNTGELFF.

The DNA for the CDR3 is TGTGCCAGTATAGGACAGGGGAACTATGGCTACACCTTC. Its translation is CASIGQGNYGYTF. The chain uses TRBV19 and TRBJ1-2; 9 bases match TRBD1. The CDR3 loop spans 13 amino acids. CDR1 is LNHDA, CDR2 SQIVND, per germline (reference sequence). The V gene end was trimmed by 7 bases and the J gene end by 2 bases; junction bases not matched to a gene: 2.

The rearrangement links TRBV19 to TRBJ1-2; 7 nucleotides match TRBD1. CDR1 and CDR2 (germline): LNHDA, SQIVND (reference sequence). V shed 3 bases, J shed 2 bases, and the junction held 3 bases outside the gene matches. The CDR3 sequence is 14 residues long. The CDR3 loop is CASSIGDRNYGYTF. The CDR3 bases are TGTGCCAGTAGTATCGGGGACAGAAACTATGGCTACACCTTC. Combining the CDR3 with reference TRBV19 and TRBJ1-2 gives the whole variable domain DGGITQSPKYLFRKEGQNVTLSCEQNLNHDAMYWYRQDPGQGLRLIYYSQIVNDFQKGDIAEGYSVSREKKESFPLTVTSAQKNPTAFYLCASSIGDRNYGYTFGSGTRLTVV.

The chain has TRBV2 and TRBJ1-5; D ambiguous. From germline, CDR1 is SNHLY and CDR2 FYNNEI. The CDR3 has 14 amino acids. Trimming left V 6 bases short and J 6 bases short, with 15 bases between. CDR3 amino acids: CASSGTLGGQPQHF. For the CDR3, the DNA is TGTGCCAGCAGCGGAACGCTCGGAGGTCAGCCCCAGCATTTT.

The chain links TRBV9 to TRBJ2-1, with 12 bases that match TRBD2. Germline-derived CDR1 and CDR2 are SGDLS and YYNGEE. This CDR3 region has 15 residues. The trim removed 3 bases at V and 7 bases at J, leaving 5 bases unmatched. The CDR3, as DNA: TGTGCCAGCAGCGCCGGACTAGCGGGACGGAATGAGCAGTTCTTC. It yields the protein CASSAGLAGRNEQFF.

This clone was found once. The chain has TRBV7-6 and TRBJ2-7; 9 nucleotides align to TRBD1. The CDR3 has 14 residues. Per the germline V gene, CDR1 is SGHVS and CDR2 is FNYEAQ. Losses at the gene ends were 4 bases for V and 2 bases for J; bases not matched to a gene: 3. DNA for the CDR3: TGTGCCAGCAGCTCCCGGGACAGGGCCTACGAGCAGTACTTC. Translating it yields CASSSRDRAYEQYF.